Included here is one TCR beta chain sequence, with context. The target antigen is unknown. The sample belongs to a study of radiotherapy plus CTLA-4 blockade in lung cancer. Study context: The study recorded objective responses in roughly 20% of patients and disease control in about 31%.

Whole-study results and caveats: Blood-borne expansion of tumor-derived TCR clones followed radiotherapy plus ipilimumab. Early clonal dynamics of blood T cells, together with interferon-beta, were reported as the best response predictor.

Clones were sequenced by immunoSEQ multiplex PCR, and TCRdb holds only the in-frame ones, with some missing. The profile covers around 100,000 clones, with about four fifths appearing a single time and 3.3% taken by the ten largest. Enrolled patients, whose metastatic non-small-cell lung cancer was chemo-refractory, received focal radiation plus CTLA-4 blockade with ipilimumab. Material: peripheral blood, obtained from a patient treated with radiotherapy plus ipilimumab. The receptor was derived from a human donor with non-small cell lung cancer that progressed on radiotherapy plus ipilimumab. Some clones in this sample may be carry-over from other donors' samples.

CDR3 protein: CASSPGTGSSGNTIYF. The CDR3 DNA sequence: TGTGCCAGCTCACCCGGGACAGGGAGCTCTGGAAACACCATATATTTT. The V gene is TRBV18, the J gene TRBJ1-3; 9 bases are shared with TRBD1. Trimming removed 3 bases from V and 0 bases from J; junction bases left unmatched: 3. The CDR3 extends over 16 amino acids. Germline V gene data show CDR1 as KGHSH and CDR2 as LQKENI.